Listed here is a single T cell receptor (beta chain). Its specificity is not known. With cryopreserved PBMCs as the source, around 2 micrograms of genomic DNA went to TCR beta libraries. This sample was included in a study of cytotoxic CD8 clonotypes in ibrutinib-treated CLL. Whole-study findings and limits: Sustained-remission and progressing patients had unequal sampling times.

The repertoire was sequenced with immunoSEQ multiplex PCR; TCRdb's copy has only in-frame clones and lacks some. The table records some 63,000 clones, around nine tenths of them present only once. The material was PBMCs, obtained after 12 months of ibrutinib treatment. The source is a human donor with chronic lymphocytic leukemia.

The CDR3 sequence is CASSARGGAGVYEQYF. CDR3 in DNA: TGTGCCAGCAGCGCAAGGGGAGGAGCGGGAGTTTACGAGCAGTACTTC. The chain has TRBV9 and TRBJ2-7; 8 nucleotides align to TRBD2. This CDR3 region has 16 residues. V gave up 3 bases and J gave up 4 bases; unmatched junction bases: 12. CDR1 SGDLS and CDR2 YYNGEE come from the germline V gene.